The 20 T cell receptor beta chains given below trace back to one sample, sequenced in a study of cytomegalovirus exposure and HLA in healthy donors. PCR used 60 Vbeta primers and 13 Jbeta primers. Libraries were prepared by immunoSEQ multiplex PCR; TCRdb keeps only in-frame clonotypes and omits some of them. The sample holds 60,000 to 70,000 clones, roughly 77% seen once. Material for sequencing was PBMCs. These receptors were taken from a woman younger than 45 in good health and CMV-seronegative.

The chain links TRBV2 to TRBJ2-7; the match to TRBD1 covers 8 bases. V shed 2 bases and J 2 bases; nucleotides not matched to a gene: 17. Germline loops: CDR1 SNHLY, CDR2 FYNNEI. The CDR3 consists of 19 residues. In nucleotides, the CDR3 is TGTGCCAGCAGTGAATGGGCAGGGGGCGATGCGGTCCTACCCTACGAGCAGTACTTC. Its protein is CASSEWAGGDAVLPYEQYF.

The chain uses TRBV2 and TRBJ1-4, with D tentatively TRBD1 (5 bases). The ends were cut back, 5 bases at V and 0 bases at J, with 10 bases in the middle. The CDR3 spans 15 residues. Germline CDR1 is SNHLY and CDR2 is FYNNEI. The CDR3 DNA is TGTGCCAGCAGTAGACAGATTACAACTAATGAAAAACTGTTTTTT. It specifies CASSRQITTNEKLFF.

The chain combines TRBV10-1 with TRBJ2-7; D is perhaps TRBD2 (5 bases). Trimming pared 10 bases from V and 7 bases from J, leaving 23 bases between. Germline V lookup: CDR1 WNHNN, CDR2 SYGVQD (reference sequence). The CDR3 consists of 14 residues. CDR3 amino acids: CAIPTTLDSREQYF. The CDR3 DNA reads as TGCGCCATCCCAACCACATTGGACTCGAGGGAGCAGTACTTC.

The chain combines TRBV4-2 with TRBJ2-1; D possibly corresponds to TRBD2 (5 bases). Between the trimmed V and J ends, which lost 2 bases and 0 bases, there was a span of 14 bases. CDR1 is LGHNA, CDR2 YNFKEQ, per germline. The CDR3 extends over 17 amino acids. The CDR3 protein is CASSQLSGLSSYNEQFF. In DNA, the CDR3 is TGTGCCAGCAGCCAACTGTCGGGGTTGAGCTCCTACAATGAGCAGTTCTTC.

V and J are TRBV10-3 and TRBJ2-1; 11 bases match TRBD1. Germline-derived CDR1 and CDR2 are ENHRY and SYGVKD. Trimming at V came to 11 bases and at J to 8 bases, leaving 8 bases not matched to a gene. The CDR3 is 13 amino acids. The CDR3 reads CAAGQGAGYEQFF. CDR3 nucleotides: TGTGCCGCCGGACAGGGGGCCGGATATGAGCAGTTCTTC.

In DNA form, the CDR3 reads TGTGCCAGCACCGTGGGGGGGGGCACTGAAGCTTTCTTT. Translation: CASTVGGGTEAFF. V is TRBV28 and J is TRBJ1-1, with D perhaps matching TRBD1 (5 bases). V was cut by 7 bases and J by 4 bases, with 13 bases left in between. This CDR3 region has 13 residues. Germline V gene sequence: CDR1 MDHEN, CDR2 SYDVKM.

The V call is TRBV5-8, the J call TRBJ1-1; TRBD1 matches 10 bases. Germline values: CDR1 SGHTS, CDR2 YDEGEE. The CDR3 loop spans 15 amino acids. J lost 2 bases, V lost 9 bases, and 10 bases had no gene match. CDR3 loop: CANEPGQGTNTEAFF. The CDR3 DNA is TGTGCCAACGAGCCGGGACAGGGGACAAACACTGAAGCTTTCTTT.

The chain combines TRBV27 with TRBJ2-1, with D unresolved. Trimming took 9 bases from V and 3 from J, leaving 9 bases between them. The CDR3 runs to 12 residues. Germline CDR1 MNHEY, CDR2 SMNVEV (reference sequence). CDR3 sequence: CASLSDYNEQFF. The CDR3 DNA is TGTGCCAGTCTCTCAGACTACAATGAGCAGTTCTTC.

The gene calls are TRBV9 and TRBJ2-1; 11 bases map to TRBD2. The junction had 8 bases not matched to a gene; V was cut back by 3 bases and J by 15 bases. CDR1 and CDR2 (germline): SGDLS, YYNGEE. CDR3 length: 13 residues. The CDR3 DNA follows: TGTGCCAGCAGCGAAGGTACTAGCGGGAGTTTGTTCTTC. This sequence encodes CASSEGTSGSLFF.

The chain recombines TRBV30 with TRBJ1-2; D not resolved. This CDR3 region has 12 residues. From germline, CDR1 is GTSNPN and CDR2 SVGIG (reference sequence). Trimming stripped 4 bases from V and 5 bases from J, with 11 bases between. This CDR3 reads CAWNRGPYGYTF. The CDR3 DNA is TGTGCCTGGAACCGCGGCCCATATGGCTACACCTTC.

This clone occurred a few times. This chain links TRBV28 with TRBJ2-7, with 10 bases matching TRBD1. The J segment lost 7 bases and the V segment lost 6 bases, leaving 9 bases of the junction unmatched. This CDR3 contains 14 residues. Germline CDR1 is MDHEN and CDR2 is SYDVKM. In nucleotides, the CDR3 is TGTGCCAGCAGCACCGGGACAGGGGTGCGGGAGCAGTACTTC. It codes for CASSTGTGVREQYF.

The CDR3 here is CAWSVRDAAGGYTF. In DNA form, the CDR3 reads TGTGCCTGGAGTGTACGGGATGCCGCTGGGGGCTACACCTTC. This chain uses TRBV30 with TRBJ1-2, with no clear D. The CDR3 spans 14 residues. V was shortened by 0 bases and J by 8 bases, with 16 bases between the two germline ends. Looked up from germline, CDR1 is GTSNPN and CDR2 is SVGIG (reference sequence).

This chain joins TRBV7-9 and TRBJ2-2; a weak D match, TRBD1 (6 bases). Looked up from germline, CDR1 is SEHNR and CDR2 is FQNEAQ (reference sequence). The V end lost 10 bases, the J end lost 0 bases, and 12 bases lay between the germline ends. The CDR3 is 14 residues long. The CDR3 DNA is TGTGCCACGTCCAGGGGTCCGAACACCGGGGAGCTGTTTTTT. This translates into CATSRGPNTGELFF.

This chain joins TRBV7-8 and TRBJ1-4; TRBD1 is a possible D gene (5 bases). The CDR3 sequence is 13 residues long. The V gene's germline CDR1 is SGHVS and CDR2 FQNEAQ. The V gene lost 5 bases and the J gene lost 4 bases, with 8 bases spanning the gap. The CDR3 here is CASSLGGNEKLFF. The CDR3 DNA reads TGTGCCAGCAGCCTGGGGGGTAATGAAAAACTGTTTTTT.

This clone has more than one count but fewer than ten. The chain uses TRBV7-9 and TRBJ1-4; no firm D call. CDR3 length: 13 residues. Per germline, CDR1 SEHNR and CDR2 FQNEAQ (reference sequence). V gave up 5 bases and J gave up 5 bases, with 9 bases separating them. In nucleotides, the CDR3 is TGTGCCAGCAGCCCTACCCTAAATGAAAAACTGTTTTTT. Translated, it gives CASSPTLNEKLFF.

CDR3 in amino acids: CATSISGLLGSVYF. The CDR3 DNA reads as TGTGCCACCAGCATATCGGGACTACTAGGGTCAGTATATTTT. The chain links TRBV15 to TRBJ2-3, with TRBD2 matching 7 bases. In germline, CDR1 is LNHNV, CDR2 YYDKDF (reference sequence). Trimming cost V 4 bases and J 15 bases; bases outside gene matches: 16. CDR3 length: 14 amino acids.

The J gene is TRBJ2-7, the V gene TRBV27; no definite D call. CDR1 is MNHEY, CDR2 SMNVEV, per germline (reference sequence). The CDR3 length is 14 residues. Trimming took 5 bases from V and 2 from J, leaving 13 bases between them. This CDR3 is CASSTTDSTYEQYF. DNA of the CDR3: TGTGCCAGCAGTACCACCGACTCAACCTACGAGCAGTACTTC.

The rearrangement links TRBV27 to TRBJ1-5; possible D gene TRBD1, 5 bases. The germline V gene encodes CDR1 MNHEY and CDR2 SMNVEV (reference sequence). Trimming left V 0 bases short and J 7 bases short, with 7 bases between. The CDR3 is made up of 13 amino acids. CDR3: CASSLSQGQPQHF. The CDR3 DNA reads as TGTGCCAGCAGTTTATCGCAGGGACAGCCCCAGCATTTT.

This clone came up a few times. The J gene is TRBJ2-7, the V gene TRBV28, with 9 bases lining up with TRBD1. Per the germline V gene, CDR1 is MDHEN and CDR2 is SYDVKM. J lost 6 bases, V lost 9 bases, and 9 bases had no gene match. The CDR3 consists of 13 residues. The CDR3 is CASRGGTGSEQYF. The DNA of the CDR3 is TGTGCCAGTAGGGGGGGGACAGGGTCCGAGCAGTACTTC.

There are a few counts of this clone. The chain carries TRBV2 and TRBJ2-7, with D possibly being TRBD2 (5 bases). V shed 6 bases and J shed 3 bases, with 15 bases lying between them. The germline CDR1 and CDR2 sequences are SNHLY and FYNNEI. The CDR3 is 14 amino acids. The DNA of the CDR3 is TGTGCCAGCAGACCCGGGAAGGCGGGCTACGAGCAGTACTTC. Amino acid sequence: CASRPGKAGYEQYF.